This T cell receptor beta chain emerged from a study of blood T cells in healthy people across ages (dated by TCRdb to about 2015). In terms of the full investigation: In model experiments, template switching captured about one uniquely barcoded TCR beta cDNA molecule for every two T cells. The donors were split into four age groups: young (average around 15 years), middle-aged (39), aged (over 55) and long-lived (roughly 88). To track age-related changes in TCR beta repertoire diversity, the study relied on deep sequencing normalized with unique cDNA molecular identifiers. Using the same blood draw, the study looked at two additional independent replicas of 1 million unique cDNA reads for two donors, one aged 18 to 29 and the other aged 80 or older.

Library construction relied on 5' RACE. Sequencing was performed on an Illumina HiSeq 2500. A second about 6 to 11 cycle PCR used a sample-barcoded 5' primer and a J-beta primer mix. A template-switch 5' adaptor carrying 12 random nucleotides introduced a unique molecular identifier onto each TCR beta cDNA molecule. Each sample yielded at least 3 million CDR3-containing paired-end reads. First-strand cDNA was synthesized from all RNA with the Mint cDNA synthesis kit, primed by a TRBC-specific oligonucleotide. All cDNA was treated with uracil-DNA glycosylase and then went through a first 18-cycle PCR with the universal primers M1SS and BC2_uni_R. Per the authors' processing: Normalization of each sample was performed by random selection of 1 million high-quality reads, each carrying a distinct molecular identifier. Reads sharing molecular identifiers were discarded rather than binned into consensus sequences. MiTCR, with a Q25 quality threshold and the strictest error-elimination algorithm, was used for CDR3 identification, clonotype clustering and error correction. A nonparametric unseen species model with Euler transformation was used to estimate a lower bound on total TCR beta diversity. The public reads were reanalyzed by TCRdb: fastp trimming at Q25, MiXCR alignment, in-frame beta chains only. Merged by CDR3 protein, the rows form single entries marked with the most common genes and DNA. The V and J calls reflect TCRdb's pipeline rather than the authors' work. The sample table contains almost 550,000 distinct CDR3 sequences; only one count was recorded for under 30% of them. In total, the top ten clones hold less than 9% of the sample.

The approximately 41 donors, aged roughly 6 to 95 years, were systemically healthy Caucasian individuals from Russia. Ten milliliters of peripheral blood were drawn from each donor into EDTA-treated Vacutainer tubes. Ficoll-Paque density-gradient centrifugation was used to isolate PBMCs, with at least 6 million obtained per sample. Total RNA was extracted from PBMCs with Trizol reagent, with at least 5.5 micrograms obtained per sample. For every donor, an aliquot of PBMCs went through flow cytometry to measure the percentages of naive CD45RAhigh/CD27high T cells. Comment on this clonotype: It lacks a known antigen. Base qualities are not recorded, but no much larger clone differs from it by a single base.

CDR1 MNHEY and CDR2 SVGEGT were looked up in the germline V gene. From cysteine to phenylalanine, the CDR3 is 15 amino acids long. CDR3 DNA is the only sequence kept; it has 45 bases, read in frame from the first base. V loses 4 bases at its end and J loses 5 bases; junction bases beyond the gene matches: 9. General conclusions and limits of the study: Observed TCR beta diversity correlated strongly with the percentage of naive T cells measured by flow cytometry. Bulk unsorted PBMC profiling prevented conclusive comparison of naive and antigen-experienced compartments. Compared with the aged group, more naive CD4+ T cells, fewer expanded clones and increased TCR diversity were shown by the long-lived group, suggesting age selection. Because donor CMV infection status was unknown, age-related changes in expanded clonotypes were potentially confounded. Observed TCR beta diversity per million T cells fell roughly linearly with age, and a significant reduction was already apparent by age around 44. Estimates of total diversity from one million sequenced T cells were regarded as lower bounds and underestimates.

These data are also associated with another study on T cells of mothers and their children. The other study reports the following: Nine systemically healthy Caucasian individuals, comprising three mothers and their six children, were included as donors. cDNA synthesis used all of the extracted RNA, with 1.5 ug of RNA in each 15 ul reaction. In the second PCR, sample barcodes and 2-4 random nucleotides were introduced via the M1S primer. Over 9 million TCR beta CDR3 reads came from each mother, compared with about 3 million reads from each child. Thymic selection shapes the output of TCR recombination in a similar way in related and unrelated pairs, and inherited differences have a minor effect. Normalized repertoire overlap in related mother-child pairs was always slightly higher than in unrelated mother-child pairs, but the difference was never significant. With a sensitivity of approximately 92 clones per million clonotypes, no persistent microchimeric T cell clones were detected. In the study, deep NGS was used to compare the TCR beta repertoires of mothers and children, and features distinguishing related mother-child pairs from unrelated individuals were sought. Mothers averaged 40 +/- 4 years of age and children averaged about 10 +/- 4 years. Libraries were sequenced on Illumina HiSeq 2000 with 100+100 nt paired-end reads after adapter ligation with NEBNext reagents. To avoid cross-contamination, the mother libraries and the child libraries were prepared a month apart and sequenced in separate runs. For each donor, somewhere between roughly 500,000 and 2,300,000 distinct TCR beta clonotypes were identified. Naive TCR beta clonotypes were estimated from low-frequency clonotypes matched to each donor's FACS-determined naive share, without sorting.

The specimen sequenced was blood. This sequence originates from a boy between 10 and 17 years old in good health. Recombination connected TRBV6-2 or TRBV6-3 to TRBJ2-5; 8 central nucleotides agree with TRBD1. The CDR3 sequence is CASSSTGAVDETQYF. Here is the DNA: TGTGCCAGCAGTTCGACAGGGGCAGTTGATGAGACCCAGTACTTC.